This T cell receptor (beta chain) was identified in a study of CD8 T cells in ankylosing spondylitis. Study-wide points: For ankylosing spondylitis blood, a TCR beta motif of 7 to 9 highly homologous variants appeared characteristic.

Regarding this clonotype: Its cognate antigen is unknown.

TCRdb analysed the 5' RACE reads with MiXCR anew, one entry per CDR3 protein. This repertoire shows around 300,000 distinct CDR3 sequences, roughly 12% found once; its top ten account for around 8.4%. V was pared by 5 bases and J by 6 bases, with 6 bases of the junction left unmatched. Per the germline V gene, CDR1 is MNHEY and CDR2 is SMNVEV (reference sequence). The CDR3 covers 14 residues. Sequencing was performed on blood, either unsorted or a sorted T cell fraction (not recorded which). The chain carries TRBV27 and TRBJ2-1; TRBD1 matches at 8 bases. The receptor was isolated from a female donor with ankylosing spondylitis or in good health (not recorded which). For the CDR3, the DNA is TGTGCCAGCAGTCGACCGACAGGGGCCAATGAGCAGTTCTTC. Translated, it gives CASSRPTGANEQFF.